This T cell receptor beta chain was identified in a study of CD8+ T cells in alopecia areata. On the study more broadly: Administration of oral tofacitinib to treated patients was at 5 to 10 mg twice daily.

TCR sequencing used cDNA made by reverse transcription of extracted RNA. Some clones are missing from TCRdb's copy, which holds only in-frame ones; the method was immunoSEQ multiplex PCR. The sample holds 90,000 to 150,000 clones, more than 30% seen once. This CDR3 has 12 residues. V gave up 1 base and J gave up 7 bases, with 7 bases separating them. CDR1 and CDR2 from the germline V gene are LGHNA and YNFKEQ. As for this clone: Its antigen is still unknown.

Whole-study results and caveats: Clonality was higher in lesional than normal scalp, especially in alopecia totalis/universalis. Tissue-resident alphabeta T cells belonging to normal skin likewise get sequenced within scalp specimens. The study found TCR sharing across patients less clear than in mice, possibly for HLA reasons.

This TCR was sampled from a human donor with alopecia areata. Sequencing was performed on CD4+ T cells sorted from blood. The V gene is TRBV4-2, the J gene TRBJ1-1, with D unclear. CDR3 in amino acids: CASSQGPGEAFF. Written as DNA, the CDR3 is TGTGCCAGCAGCCAAGGCCCAGGTGAAGCTTTCTTT.